Presented here are 13 T cell receptor beta chains from one specimen sequenced in a study of CD4 T cell repertoires in COVID-19. Measured with immunoSEQ multiplex PCR; TCRdb has only the in-frame clones, and not every one. The sample has about 75,000 clones; roughly 85% are singletons. The sample here was CD4+ T cells from peripheral blood, taken after recovery from COVID-19. These receptors came from a human donor who had COVID-19.

The chain links TRBV5-4 to TRBJ2-7; possible D gene TRBD2, 6 bases. Per germline, CDR1 SGHNT and CDR2 YYREEE (reference sequence). Trimming shortened V by 2 bases and J by 6 bases, and 15 bases separated the two germline ends. The CDR3 consists of 14 residues. This CDR3 reads CASSFSRERGEQYF. CDR3 DNA sequence: TGTGCCAGCAGCTTTTCCCGGGAGAGGGGCGAGCAGTACTTC.

This chain links TRBV6-6 with TRBJ2-5, with 11 positions matching TRBD2. The CDR3 runs to 15 residues. The V and J ends lost 6 bases and 3 bases, in that order; junction bases with no gene match: 6. Germline lookup yields CDR1 MNHNY and CDR2 SVGAGI (reference sequence). The DNA for the CDR3 is TGTGCCAGCAGATCGACTAGCGGGGCCGAAGAGACCCAGTACTTC. Encoded protein: CASRSTSGAEETQYF.

This clone appeared a few times. This chain connects TRBV10-1 to TRBJ2-7, with TRBD2 identical over 14 bases. The V gene's germline CDR1 is WNHNN and CDR2 SYGVQD (reference sequence). The CDR3 length is 15 residues. Unmatched junction bases numbered 7, after V lost 3 bases and J lost 9 bases. CDR3 bases: TGCGCCAGCAGTGAAATCGGACTAGCGGGAGGTAGGCAGTACTTC. Its protein product is CASSEIGLAGGRQYF.

The chain employs TRBV6-5 and TRBJ2-7, with TRBD1 as a possible D gene (5 bases). V lost 6 bases and J 4 bases, leaving 13 bases between the germline ends. The CDR3 loop spans 13 amino acids. CDR1 and CDR2 from the germline V gene are MNHEY and SVGAGI. The DNA for the CDR3 is TGTGCCAGCAGCTCCTCAGCAGGGTACGAGCAGTACTTC. Amino acids: CASSSSAGYEQYF.

The chain links TRBV5-1 to TRBJ2-1, with 7 bases aligning to TRBD2. Germline loops: CDR1 SGHRS, CDR2 YFSETQ. The CDR3 is 15 amino acids. The V gene end was trimmed by 2 bases and the J gene end by 6 bases; junction bases not matched to a gene: 8. CDR3 residues: CASSFSRGRGNEQFF. The CDR3 DNA follows: TGCGCCAGCAGCTTCTCGCGGGGGAGGGGCAATGAGCAGTTCTTC.

The gene calls are TRBV7-2 and TRBJ2-3, with a weak D call TRBD1 (5 bases). Germline V gives CDR1 SGHTA, CDR2 FQGNSA. The V end lost 2 bases, the J end lost 4 bases, and 16 bases lay between the germline ends. This CDR3 region has 16 residues. CDR3: CASSLNQQGLADTQYF. DNA for the CDR3: TGTGCCAGCAGCTTAAACCAGCAGGGTTTGGCAGATACGCAGTATTTT.

The chain carries TRBV11-2 and TRBJ1-2; D is unresolved. The germline V gene has CDR1 SGHAT and CDR2 FQNNGV. The CDR3 has 12 amino acids. The V gene lost 2 bases and the J gene lost 5 bases, with 6 bases spanning the gap. Here the CDR3 DNA reads TGTGCCAGCAGCTTAAGGAATTATGGCTACACCTTC. Its protein is CASSLRNYGYTF.

This clone has more than one count but fewer than ten. The chain is built from TRBV5-4 and TRBJ1-5, with a tentative D call TRBD1 (5 bases). CDR3 length: 16 amino acids. Trimming took 6 bases from V and 6 from J, leaving 22 bases between them. Germline lookup yields CDR1 SGHNT and CDR2 YYREEE (reference sequence). The CDR3 region is CASTLGVGQGGQPQHF. In nucleotides, the CDR3 is TGTGCCAGCACCCTGGGGGTCGGGCAGGGAGGTCAGCCCCAGCATTTT.

The chain is built from TRBV3-1 (or the pseudogene TRBV3-2) and TRBJ2-5; D may be TRBD2 (5 bases). Per germline, CDR1 LGHDT and CDR2 YNNKEL (reference sequence). This CDR3 is built from 15 residues. V lost 1 base to trimming and J lost 9 bases, with 18 bases between them. CDR3: CASSQVGSGLGAQYF. The CDR3 DNA is TGTGCCAGCAGCCAAGTGGGGTCCGGACTCGGGGCCCAGTACTTC.

CDR3 nucleotide sequence: TGTGCCAGTAGTCCCGGGGCTAGCGAGAGCAGGGGCACCGGGGAGCTGTTTTTT. It translates to CASSPGASESRGTGELFF. The chain joins TRBV19 to TRBJ2-2; tentatively, D is TRBD1 or TRBD2 (6 bases each). Germline assignment: CDR1 LNHDA and CDR2 SQIVND (reference sequence). Trimming took off 5 bases at V and 4 bases at J, with 23 bases between the two ends. There are 18 residues in the CDR3.

The chain employs TRBV2 and TRBJ2-7; the match to TRBD1 covers 9 bases. Looked up from germline, CDR1 is SNHLY and CDR2 is FYNNEI. CDR3 length: 13 amino acids. V dropped 7 bases and J dropped 2; count of bases not matched to a gene: 3. CDR3 sequence: CASKRQGAYEQYF. CDR3 nucleotides: TGTGCCAGCAAAAGACAGGGGGCCTACGAGCAGTACTTC.

This sequence joins TRBV29-1 and TRBJ2-1; no clear D. The germline V gene has CDR1 SQVTM and CDR2 ANQGSEA. Trimming stripped 0 bases from V and 0 bases from J, with 15 bases between. The length of the CDR3 is 17 residues. The CDR3 DNA reads as TGCAGCGTTGAAGATCTGGCCCTCAAGAGCTCCTACAATGAGCAGTTCTTC. Protein: CSVEDLALKSSYNEQFF.

This clone was seen only once. The chain recombines TRBV2 with TRBJ2-1; no firm D call. V was shortened by 2 bases and J by 0 bases, with 8 bases between the two germline ends. This CDR3 spans 15 amino acids. CDR1 is SNHLY, CDR2 FYNNEI, per germline. CDR3 amino acids: CASSETTFSYNEQFF. CDR3 in DNA: TGTGCCAGCAGTGAAACTACGTTCTCCTACAATGAGCAGTTCTTC. The entire variable domain, with the rest obtained from reference TRBV2 and TRBJ2-1, is as follows: EPEVTQTPSHQVTQMGQEVILRCVPISNHLYFYWYRQILGQKVEFLVSFYNNEISEKSEIFDDQFSVERPDGSNFTLKIRSTKLEDSAMYFCASSETTFSYNEQFFGPGTRLTVL.